This TCR beta chain was profiled in a study of T-cell reconstitution after alpha-beta-depleted transplantation in children. Study-wide results and caveats: Two months or so post-transplant, alpha-beta T cells reportedly derived from several hundred expanded graft clones. A year post-transplant, T-cell counts and diversity derived mostly from newly produced T cells. Surviving recipient T cells and thymic progenitors underlay high day-60 TCRbeta diversity in some patients.

This CDR3 region has 15 residues. Trimming took off 5 bases at V and 6 bases at J, with 18 bases between the two ends. Researchers prepared the TCRbeta library using unique molecular identifiers, the study reports. Each CDR3 protein is one row after TCRdb ran MiXCR on the PCR reads. This table holds about 980,000 distinct CDR3 sequences, roughly 29% found once. As concerns this clonotype: Its target is unknown.

The chain employs TRBV12-3 or TRBV12-4 and TRBJ2-3, with D perhaps TRBD1 (6 bases). Sequenced material: PBMCs, mostly from graft donor cells, taken 360 days after TCRalphabeta/CD19-depleted stem cell transplant. This receptor was identified in a boy under three years old who had a stem cell transplant for SCID, so the T cells may come from the graft donor. CDR3 region: CASSPYSTGWDTQYF. The DNA for the CDR3 is TGTGCCAGCAGTCCTTATTCGACAGGTTGGGATACGCAGTATTTT.